Listed below are T cell receptor beta chains from one sample, sequenced in a study of blood T cell repertoires in COVID-19. Using immunoSEQ multiplex PCR, the repertoire was profiled, and TCRdb retains in-frame clones only, with some absent. The table shows tens of thousands of clones, with 70% to 90% occurring only once. Input material: peripheral blood. The receptors come from a man aged 45 to 65 with COVID-19, enrolled during active disease. CDR3s include the opening cysteine and the closing phenylalanine or tryptophan. D genes are given only for firm matches. Rows give clone size only sometimes, using once, few, many, or a class for an expanded clone.

D gene	V gene	J gene	CDR3 length	clone size	CDR3 protein	CDR3 DNA
NA	TRBV7-2	TRBJ1-4	14	NA	CASSLERLNEKLFF	TGTGCCAGCAGCTTAGAGAGATTAAATGAAAAACTGTTTTTT
NA	TRBV12-3/TRBV12-4	TRBJ1-2	12	NA	CASSQHSYGYTF	TGTGCCAGCAGTCAACACAGCTATGGCTACACCTTC
TRBD1	TRBV7-9	TRBJ2-7	15	once	CASSPGQGKVYEQYF	TGTGCCAGCAGCCCGGGACAGGGGAAAGTCTACGAGCAGTACTTC
NA	TRBV4-1	TRBJ2-2	15	NA	CASSMGRGNTGELFF	TGCGCCAGCAGTATGGGTAGAGGCAACACCGGGGAGCTGTTTTTT
TRBD1	TRBV27	TRBJ1-6	15	NA	CASSSGTGYNSPLHF	TGTGCCAGCAGTTCCGGGACAGGTTATAATTCACCCCTCCACTTT
NA	TRBV28	TRBJ2-7	14	NA	CASSITAAHVEQYF	TGTGCCAGCAGTATTACGGCGGCACATGTGGAGCAGTACTTC
TRBD2	TRBV7-3	TRBJ2-1	16	NA	CASSLTGGDPYNEQFF	TGTGCCAGCAGCTTAACGGGAGGGGATCCCTACAATGAGCAGTTCTTC
TRBD1	TRBV10-2	TRBJ1-6	17	NA	CASSDRGRPGDDSPLHF	TGCGCCAGCAGTGACAGGGGGCGTCCTGGGGACGACTCACCCCTCCACTTT
NA	TRBV19	TRBJ1-6	15	NA	CASSGTSSYNSPLHF	TGTGCCAGTTCAGGAACCTCCTCCTATAATTCACCCCTCCACTTT
NA	TRBV5-1	TRBJ1-1	16	NA	CASSLAAGTWVTEAFF	TGCGCCAGCAGCTTGGCCGCAGGGACTTGGGTCACTGAAGCTTTCTTT
TRBD1	TRBV4-3	TRBJ1-5	15	NA	CASSQDLDRVQPQHF	TGCGCCAGCAGCCAAGACCTGGACAGGGTTCAGCCCCAGCATTTT
NA	TRBV15	TRBJ1-1	15	NA	CATSGSQGMNTEAFF	TGTGCCACCAGCGGATCCCAGGGGATGAACACTGAAGCTTTCTTT
NA	TRBV11-2	TRBJ2-5	16	NA	CASSFPPADLQETQYF	TGTGCCAGCAGCTTTCCCCCGGCGGATTTACAAGAGACCCAGTACTTC
TRBD2	TRBV7-7	TRBJ2-3	16	NA	CASSRGLAGGTDTQYF	TGTGCTAGCAGCAGGGGACTAGCGGGGGGAACAGATACGCAGTATTTT
TRBD2	TRBV6-1	TRBJ2-3	16	once	CASSERASGGTDTQYF	TGTGCCAGCAGTGAAAGGGCTAGCGGGGGCACAGATACGCAGTATTTT
NA	TRBV4-2	TRBJ1-1	14	few	CASSQDRGNTEAFF	TGTGCCAGCAGCCAAGACAGGGGAAACACTGAAGCTTTCTTT
TRBD1	TRBV10-3	TRBJ1-1	14	NA	CAIRTDRAMSEAFF	TGTGCCATCAGGACGGACAGGGCCATGTCTGAAGCTTTCTTT
TRBD1	TRBV28	TRBJ2-2	15	NA	CASSLRGQGAGELFF	TGTGCCAGCAGTTTACGGGGACAGGGGGCTGGGGAGCTGTTTTTT
NA	TRBV5-6	TRBJ1-6	12	NA	CASRGQGSPLHF	TGTGCCAGCAGGGGACAAGGTTCACCCCTCCACTTT
NA	TRBV6-6	TRBJ1-4	14	NA	CASSSVGEEEKLFF	TGTGCCAGCAGTTCTGTAGGGGAGGAGGAAAAACTGTTTTTT
NA	TRBV7-6	TRBJ1-1	16	NA	CASSLAELRLNTEAFF	TGTGCCAGCAGCTTAGCCGAGTTACGTTTGAACACTGAAGCTTTCTTT
TRBD1	TRBV5-1	TRBJ2-7	15	NA	CASSPAGTGGYEQYF	TGCGCCAGCAGCCCGGCGGGGACAGGGGGATACGAGCAGTACTTC
TRBD1	TRBV13	TRBJ1-6	15	NA	CASSRRDRVNSPLHF	TGTGCCAGCAGCCGCCGGGACAGGGTTAATTCACCCCTCCACTTT
NA	TRBV4-2	TRBJ2-2	13	NA	CASSQVGEGELFF	TGTGCCAGCAGCCAAGTAGGGGAAGGGGAGCTGTTTTTT
TRBD1	TRBV15	TRBJ1-2	15	NA	CATSRDGTGDDGYTF	TGTGCCACCAGCAGAGACGGGACAGGGGACGATGGCTACACCTTC
TRBD1	TRBV5-4	TRBJ1-1	15	NA	CASSPPQGANTEAFF	TGTGCCAGCAGCCCTCCCCAGGGGGCGAACACTGAAGCTTTCTTT
NA	TRBV5-8	TRBJ1-1	13	NA	CADSTTVNTEAFF	TGTGCCGACTCGACGACAGTAAACACTGAAGCTTTCTTT